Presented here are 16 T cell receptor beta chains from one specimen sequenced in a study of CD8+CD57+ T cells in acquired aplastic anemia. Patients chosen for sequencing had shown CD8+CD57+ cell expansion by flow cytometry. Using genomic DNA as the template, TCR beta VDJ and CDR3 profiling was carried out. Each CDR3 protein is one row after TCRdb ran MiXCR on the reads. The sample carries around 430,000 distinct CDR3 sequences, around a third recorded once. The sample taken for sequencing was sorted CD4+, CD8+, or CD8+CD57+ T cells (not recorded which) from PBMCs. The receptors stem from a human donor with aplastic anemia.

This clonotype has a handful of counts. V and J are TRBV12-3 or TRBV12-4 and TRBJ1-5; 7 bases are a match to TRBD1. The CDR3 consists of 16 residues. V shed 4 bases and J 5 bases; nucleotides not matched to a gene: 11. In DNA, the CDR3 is TGTGCCAGCAGTTCGGGGACAGTCTGGCGGTATCAGCCCCAGCATTTT. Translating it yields CASSSGTVWRYQPQHF.

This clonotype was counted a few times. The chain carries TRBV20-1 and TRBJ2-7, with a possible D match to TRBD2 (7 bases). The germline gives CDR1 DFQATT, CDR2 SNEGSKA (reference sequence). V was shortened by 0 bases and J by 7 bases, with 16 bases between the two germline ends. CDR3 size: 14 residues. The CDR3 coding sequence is TGCAGTGCTAGAGAAAGGGGGGGACTTGGGGAGCAGTACTTC. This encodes CSARERGGLGEQYF.

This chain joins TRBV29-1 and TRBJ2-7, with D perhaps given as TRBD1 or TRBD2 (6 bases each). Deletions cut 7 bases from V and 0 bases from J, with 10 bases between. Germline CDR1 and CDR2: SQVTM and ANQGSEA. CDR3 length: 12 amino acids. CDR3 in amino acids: CSGGAFSYEQYF. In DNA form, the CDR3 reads TGCAGCGGGGGGGCGTTCTCCTACGAGCAGTACTTC.

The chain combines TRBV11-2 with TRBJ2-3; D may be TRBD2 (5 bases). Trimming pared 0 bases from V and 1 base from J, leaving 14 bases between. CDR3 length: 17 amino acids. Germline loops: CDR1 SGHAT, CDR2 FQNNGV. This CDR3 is CASSLDPAGWRTDTQYF. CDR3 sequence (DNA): TGTGCCAGCAGCTTAGATCCCGCGGGCTGGCGCACAGATACGCAGTATTTT.

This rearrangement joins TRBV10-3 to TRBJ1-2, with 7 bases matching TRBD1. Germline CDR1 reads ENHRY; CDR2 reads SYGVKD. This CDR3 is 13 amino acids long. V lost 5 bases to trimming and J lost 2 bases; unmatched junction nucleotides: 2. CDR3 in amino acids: CAISLDRNYGYTF. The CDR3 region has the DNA TGTGCCATCAGTTTGGACAGGAACTATGGCTACACCTTC.

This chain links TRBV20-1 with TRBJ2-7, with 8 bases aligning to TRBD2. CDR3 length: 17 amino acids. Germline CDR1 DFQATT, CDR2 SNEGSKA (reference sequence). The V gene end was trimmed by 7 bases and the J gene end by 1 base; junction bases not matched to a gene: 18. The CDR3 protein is CSGSPAGGYRRSYEQYF. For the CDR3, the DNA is TGCAGTGGGTCCCCGGCGGGAGGTTACCGCAGGTCCTACGAGCAGTACTTC.

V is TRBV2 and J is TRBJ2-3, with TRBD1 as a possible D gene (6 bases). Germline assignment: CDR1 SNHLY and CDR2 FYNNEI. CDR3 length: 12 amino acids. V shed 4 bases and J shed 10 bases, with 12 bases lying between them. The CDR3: CASSGGHEAQYF. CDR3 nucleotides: TGTGCCAGCAGTGGGGGACACGAGGCGCAGTATTTT.

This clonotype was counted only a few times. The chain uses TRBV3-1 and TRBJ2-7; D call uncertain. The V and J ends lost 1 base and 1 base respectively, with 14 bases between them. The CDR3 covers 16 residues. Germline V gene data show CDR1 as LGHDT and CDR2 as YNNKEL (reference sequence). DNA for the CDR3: TGTGCCAGCAGCCAAGGGTTTGGGGTTGGGTCCTACGAGCAGTACTTC. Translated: CASSQGFGVGSYEQYF.

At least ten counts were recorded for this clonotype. As DNA, the CDR3 is TGTGCCAGCACCCCCGGGACAGCGGGCTATGGCTACACCTTC. Amino acids: CASTPGTAGYGYTF. The chain carries TRBV12-3 or TRBV12-4 and TRBJ1-2, with TRBD1 matching over 7 bases. J was trimmed by 4 bases and V by 7 bases; bases with no gene match: 9. The CDR3 spans 14 residues.

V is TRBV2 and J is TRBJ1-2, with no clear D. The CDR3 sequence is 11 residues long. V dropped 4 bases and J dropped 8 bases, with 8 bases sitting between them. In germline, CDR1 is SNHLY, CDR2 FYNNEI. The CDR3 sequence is CASSVAQGYTF. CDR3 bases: TGTGCCAGCAGTGTAGCGCAGGGCTACACCTTC.

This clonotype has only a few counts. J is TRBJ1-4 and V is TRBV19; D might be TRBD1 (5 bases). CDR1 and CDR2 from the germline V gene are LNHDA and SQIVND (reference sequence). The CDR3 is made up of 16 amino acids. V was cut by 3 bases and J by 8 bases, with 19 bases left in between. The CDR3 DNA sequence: TGTGCCAGTAGTATGGTCGGGACCATCATCCCCGAAAAACTGTTTTTT. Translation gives CASSMVGTIIPEKLFF.

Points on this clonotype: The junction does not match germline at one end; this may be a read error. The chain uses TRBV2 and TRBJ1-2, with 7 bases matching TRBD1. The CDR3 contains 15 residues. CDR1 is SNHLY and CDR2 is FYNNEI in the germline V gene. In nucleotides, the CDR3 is TGTGCCAGCAGTGGGGGCAGGGGGGATAACTACGGCTACACCTTC. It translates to CASSGGRGDNYGYTF.

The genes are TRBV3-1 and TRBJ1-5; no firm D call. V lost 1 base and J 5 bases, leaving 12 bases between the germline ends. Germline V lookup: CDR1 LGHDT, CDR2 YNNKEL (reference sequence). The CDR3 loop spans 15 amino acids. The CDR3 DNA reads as TGTGCCAGCAGCCAAGTTCCAGGCTCCTATCAGCCCCAGCATTTT. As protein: CASSQVPGSYQPQHF. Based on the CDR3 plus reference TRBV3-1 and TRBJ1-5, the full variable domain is DTAVSQTPKYLVTQMGNDKSIKCEQNLGHDTMYWYKQDSKKFLKIMFSYNNKELIINETVPNRFSPKSPDKAHLNLHINSLELGDSAVYFCASSQVPGSYQPQHFGDGTRLSIL.

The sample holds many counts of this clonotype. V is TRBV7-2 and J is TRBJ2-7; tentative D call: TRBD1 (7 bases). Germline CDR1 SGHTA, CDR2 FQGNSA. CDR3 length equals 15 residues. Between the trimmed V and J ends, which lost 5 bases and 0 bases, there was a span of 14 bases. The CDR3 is CASSPGDRNSYEQYF. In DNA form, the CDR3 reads TGTGCCAGCAGCCCGGGGGACAGAAACTCCTACGAGCAGTACTTC.

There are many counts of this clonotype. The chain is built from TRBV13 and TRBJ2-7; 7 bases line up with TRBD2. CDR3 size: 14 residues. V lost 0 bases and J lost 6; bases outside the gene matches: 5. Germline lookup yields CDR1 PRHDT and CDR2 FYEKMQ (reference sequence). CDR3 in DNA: TGTGCCAGCAGCTTAGGGCGGGAGCGGATCGAGCAGTACTTC. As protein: CASSLGRERIEQYF.

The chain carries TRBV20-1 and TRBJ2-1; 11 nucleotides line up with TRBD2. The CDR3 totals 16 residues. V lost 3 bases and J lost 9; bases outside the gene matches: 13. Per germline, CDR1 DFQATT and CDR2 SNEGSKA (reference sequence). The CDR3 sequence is CSASAFSGRASGEQFF. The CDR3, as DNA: TGCAGTGCTAGTGCCTTTAGCGGGAGGGCCTCTGGTGAGCAGTTCTTC.